One and the same sample provided the 5 T cell receptor beta chains below, sequenced in a study of cytomegalovirus exposure and HLA in healthy donors. A multiplex PCR was run with 60 Vbeta primers and 13 Jbeta primers. Only in-frame clones appear in the TCRdb table, and some are missing; sequencing was by immunoSEQ multiplex PCR. The sample records under 150,000 clones, 67% being singletons. The sequencing sample was made of PBMCs. All receptors derive from a man aged 18 to 35 in good health and CMV-seropositive.

The chain employs TRBV6-5 and TRBJ2-1, with 10 nucleotides matching TRBD2. Unmatched junction bases numbered 9, after V lost 5 bases and J lost 8 bases. Germline V CDR1 and CDR2: MNHEY, SVGAGI. The CDR3 covers 15 residues. The CDR3: CASSLLAGREDEQFF. Written as DNA, the CDR3 is TGTGCCAGCAGTCTACTAGCGGGGCGGGAGGATGAGCAGTTCTTC.

The chain links TRBV21-1 to TRBJ1-6; TRBD1 is taken as the D call from the table, unchecked against the DNA. TRBV21-1 is tagged as a pseudogene. The CDR3 sequence is 21 residues long. The CDR3 loop is CASSKALRDRGLFSYNSPLHF. The CDR3 bases are TGTGCCAGCAGCAAAGCGCTAAGGGACAGGGGGCTGTTTTCCTATAATTCACCCCTCCACTTT.

The CDR3, as DNA: TGTGCCAGCAGCCTGTACAGAAAATATGAAGCTTTCTTT. This gives the protein CASSLYRKYEAFF. The V gene is TRBV6-1, the J gene TRBJ1-1; the D is unclear. This CDR3 has 13 residues. Looked up from germline, CDR1 is MNHNS and CDR2 is SASEGT. V lost 6 bases and J lost 7, with 15 bases in between.

This clone was detected only a few times. CDR3 protein: CASSPWTGGFEKLFF. Here the CDR3 DNA reads TGTGCCAGCTCCCCTTGGACAGGGGGCTTTGAAAAACTGTTTTTT. This chain joins TRBV18 and TRBJ1-4; 11 bases match TRBD1. The CDR3 runs to 15 residues. Germline loops: CDR1 KGHSH, CDR2 LQKENI. Trimming took 6 bases from V and 7 from J; bases not matched to a gene: 7.

The chain employs TRBV19 and TRBJ2-1; 7 bases agree with TRBD2. CDR1 is LNHDA and CDR2 is SQIVND in the germline V gene (reference sequence). Trimming removed 3 bases from V and 0 bases from J; junction bases left unmatched: 8. This CDR3 contains 17 residues. The CDR3 sequence: CASSIRGERSSYNEQFF. Written as DNA, the CDR3 is TGTGCCAGTAGTATCCGGGGGGAGAGGTCCTCCTACAATGAGCAGTTCTTC.